This T cell receptor beta chain was identified during a study of regulatory T cells in long-lasting Graves disease. Background on the study: Newly diagnosed Graves' patients took antithyroid drugs under 3 months.

Sequencing libraries for TCR beta were prepared with iRepertoire HTBI primers and Arm-PCR of CDR3 regions. Via MiXCR, TCRdb re-called the multiplex PCR reads, giving one row per CDR3 protein. Among fewer than 450,000 distinct CDR3 sequences listed, approximately 15% were seen once. This clonotype was seen repeatedly, ten times or more. Its specificity is unknown. The CDR3 loop spans 17 amino acids. Trimming took off 6 bases at V and 6 bases at J, with 24 bases between the two ends. Per the germline V gene, CDR1 is MDHEN and CDR2 is SYDVKM. Study conclusions and caveats: Newly diagnosed patients had higher TCR diversity than persistent Graves' patients did.

The time point here: newly diagnosed GD, antithyroid drugs for less than 3 months. There was RNA extracted from PBMCs, and the TCR library was made from it. The sample also formed part of further work on T cells in Graves' hyperthyroidism and ophthalmopathy.

The chain carries TRBV28 and TRBJ2-1; tentatively, D is TRBD2 (6 bases). The clonotype comes from a woman aged 35 to 49 with Graves disease. Sequenced here: peripheral blood mononuclear cells (PBMCs), sampled at new diagnosis, from a patient treated with antithyroid drugs. The CDR3 is CASRPPLVSGESNEQFF. DNA of the CDR3: TGTGCCAGCAGGCCTCCCCTGGTTAGCGGAGAATCCAATGAGCAGTTCTTC.